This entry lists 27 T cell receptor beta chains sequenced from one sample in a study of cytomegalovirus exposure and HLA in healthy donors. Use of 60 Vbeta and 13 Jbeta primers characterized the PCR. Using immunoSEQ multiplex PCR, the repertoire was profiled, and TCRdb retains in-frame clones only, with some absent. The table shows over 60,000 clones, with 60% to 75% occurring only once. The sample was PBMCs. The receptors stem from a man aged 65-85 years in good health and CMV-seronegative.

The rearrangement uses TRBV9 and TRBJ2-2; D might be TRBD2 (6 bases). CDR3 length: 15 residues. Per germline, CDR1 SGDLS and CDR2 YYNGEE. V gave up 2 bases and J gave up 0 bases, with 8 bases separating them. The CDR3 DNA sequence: TGTGCCAGCAGCGTTTGGGGGGCGAACACCGGGGAGCTGTTTTTT. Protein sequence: CASSVWGANTGELFF. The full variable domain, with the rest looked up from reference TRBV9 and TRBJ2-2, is DSGVTQTPKHLITATGQRVTLRCSPRSGDLSVYWYQQSLDQGLQFLIQYYNGEERAKGNILERFSAQQFPDLHSELNLSSLELGDSALYFCASSVWGANTGELFFGEGSRLTVL.

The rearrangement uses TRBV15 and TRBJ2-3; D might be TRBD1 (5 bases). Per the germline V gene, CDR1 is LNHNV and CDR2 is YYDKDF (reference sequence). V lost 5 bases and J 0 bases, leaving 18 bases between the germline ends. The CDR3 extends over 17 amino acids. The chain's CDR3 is CATSGTGALPSTDTQYF. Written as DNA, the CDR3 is TGTGCCACCAGCGGTACAGGAGCCTTGCCTAGCACAGATACGCAGTATTTT.

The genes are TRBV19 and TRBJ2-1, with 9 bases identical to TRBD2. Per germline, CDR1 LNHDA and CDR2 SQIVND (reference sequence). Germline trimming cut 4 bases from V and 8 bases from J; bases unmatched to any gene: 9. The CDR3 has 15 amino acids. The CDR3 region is CASSRLAGAQDEQFF. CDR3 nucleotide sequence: TGTGCCAGTAGTAGGTTAGCGGGAGCTCAGGATGAGCAGTTCTTC.

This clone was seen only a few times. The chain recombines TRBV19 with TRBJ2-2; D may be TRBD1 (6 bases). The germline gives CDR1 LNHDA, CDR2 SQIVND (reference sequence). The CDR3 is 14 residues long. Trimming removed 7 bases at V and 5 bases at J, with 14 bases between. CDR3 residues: CASIPGVETGELFF. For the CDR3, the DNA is TGTGCCAGTATTCCAGGGGTAGAAACCGGGGAGCTGTTTTTT.

Here the CDR3 DNA reads TGTGCCAGCAGCTTAGATACAGGGGTTTACGAGCAGTACTTC. Protein product: CASSLDTGVYEQYF. V is TRBV11-2 and J is TRBJ2-7; 7 nucleotides agree with TRBD1. Germline trimming cut 0 bases from V and 4 bases from J; bases unmatched to any gene: 3. CDR3 length: 14 amino acids. In germline, CDR1 is SGHAT, CDR2 FQNNGV. Together with reference TRBV11-2 and TRBJ2-7, the CDR3 gives the full variable domain: EAGVAQSPRYKIIEKRQSVAFWCNPISGHATLYWYQQILGQGPKLLIQFQNNGVVDDSQLPKDRFSAERLKGVDSTLKIQPAKLEDSAVYLCASSLDTGVYEQYFGPGTRLTVT.

DNA for the CDR3: TGCGCCAGCCGGGACAGGGATAATTCACCCCTCCACTTT. Its protein product is CASRDRDNSPLHF. The chain has TRBV10-1 and TRBJ1-6, with TRBD1 identical over 9 bases. This CDR3 contains 13 residues. The J segment lost 5 bases and the V segment lost 8 bases, leaving 1 base of the junction unmatched. CDR1 is WNHNN, CDR2 SYGVQD, per germline (reference sequence).

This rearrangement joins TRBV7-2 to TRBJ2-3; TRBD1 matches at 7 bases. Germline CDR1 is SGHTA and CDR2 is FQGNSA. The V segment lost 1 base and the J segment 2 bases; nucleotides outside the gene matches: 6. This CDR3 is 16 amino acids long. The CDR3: CASSLGAGGATDTQYF. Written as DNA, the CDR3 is TGTGCCAGCAGCTTAGGCGCAGGGGGAGCCACAGATACGCAGTATTTT.

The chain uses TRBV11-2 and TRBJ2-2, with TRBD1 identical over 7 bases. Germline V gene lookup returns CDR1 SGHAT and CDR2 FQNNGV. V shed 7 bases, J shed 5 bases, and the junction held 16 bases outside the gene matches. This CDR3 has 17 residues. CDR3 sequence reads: CASTSEIRGLWTGELFF. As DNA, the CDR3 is TGTGCCAGCACCTCAGAGATTAGGGGGCTCTGGACCGGGGAGCTGTTTTTT.

The CDR3 coding sequence is TGTGCCAGCAGCCCCCGGACTAGCGGGAGACCAGATACGCAGTATTTT. Protein sequence: CASSPRTSGRPDTQYF. This chain uses TRBV9 with TRBJ2-3, with 13 bases that match TRBD2. The CDR3 runs 16 residues. CDR1 and CDR2 from the germline V gene are SGDLS and YYNGEE. Trimming removed 4 bases from V and 4 bases from J; junction bases left unmatched: 6.

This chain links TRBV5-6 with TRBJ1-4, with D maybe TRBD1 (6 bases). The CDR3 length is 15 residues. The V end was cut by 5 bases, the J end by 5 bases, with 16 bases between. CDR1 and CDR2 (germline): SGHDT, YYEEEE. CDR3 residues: CASRETGKENEKLFF. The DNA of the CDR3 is TGTGCCAGCAGAGAAACAGGGAAGGAGAATGAAAAACTGTTTTTT.

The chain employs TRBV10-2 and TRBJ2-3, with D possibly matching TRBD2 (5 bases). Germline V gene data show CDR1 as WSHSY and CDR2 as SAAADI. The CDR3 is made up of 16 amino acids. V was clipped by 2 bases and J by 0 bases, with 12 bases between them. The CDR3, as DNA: TGCGCCAGCAGTGAGCGGCGCAGGACTAGCACAGATACGCAGTATTTT. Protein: CASSERRRTSTDTQYF.

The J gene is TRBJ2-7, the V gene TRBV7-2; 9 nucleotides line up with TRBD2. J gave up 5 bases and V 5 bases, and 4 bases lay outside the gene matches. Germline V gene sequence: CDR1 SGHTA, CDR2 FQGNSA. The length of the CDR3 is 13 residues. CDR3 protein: CASSLQRGDEQYF. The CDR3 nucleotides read TGTGCCAGCAGCCTTCAGCGGGGGGACGAGCAGTACTTC.

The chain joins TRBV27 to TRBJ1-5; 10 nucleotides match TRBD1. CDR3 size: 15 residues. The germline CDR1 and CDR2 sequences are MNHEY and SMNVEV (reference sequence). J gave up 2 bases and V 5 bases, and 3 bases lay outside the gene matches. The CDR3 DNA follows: TGTGCCAGCAGTCCCGGGACAGGGGGCAATCAGCCCCAGCATTTT. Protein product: CASSPGTGGNQPQHF.

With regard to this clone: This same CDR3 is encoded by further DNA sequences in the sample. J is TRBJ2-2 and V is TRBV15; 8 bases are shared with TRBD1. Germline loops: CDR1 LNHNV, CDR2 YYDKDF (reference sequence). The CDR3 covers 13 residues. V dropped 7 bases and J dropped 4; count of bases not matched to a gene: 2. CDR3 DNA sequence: TGTGCCACCACCGACAGGGGCACCGGGGAGCTGTTTTTT. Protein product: CATTDRGTGELFF.

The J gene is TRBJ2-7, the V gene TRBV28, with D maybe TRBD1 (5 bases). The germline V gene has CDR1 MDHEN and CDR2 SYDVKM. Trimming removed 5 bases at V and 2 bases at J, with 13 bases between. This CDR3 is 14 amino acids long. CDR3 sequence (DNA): TGTGCCAGCAGTCTAGGGCAGGGTGCCTACGAGCAGTACTTC. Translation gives CASSLGQGAYEQYF.

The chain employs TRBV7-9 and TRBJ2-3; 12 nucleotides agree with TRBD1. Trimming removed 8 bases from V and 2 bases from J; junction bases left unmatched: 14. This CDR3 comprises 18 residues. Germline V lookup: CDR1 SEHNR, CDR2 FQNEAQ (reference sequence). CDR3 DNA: TGTGCCAGCGGGGGGACAGGGGGCTCTCCTATCGCCACAGATACGCAGTATTTT. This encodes CASGGTGGSPIATDTQYF.

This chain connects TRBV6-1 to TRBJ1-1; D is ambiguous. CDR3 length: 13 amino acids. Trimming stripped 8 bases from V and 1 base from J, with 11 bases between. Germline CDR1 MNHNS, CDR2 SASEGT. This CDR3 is CASGEARNTEAFF. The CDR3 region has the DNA TGTGCCAGCGGGGAAGCTCGGAACACTGAAGCTTTCTTT.

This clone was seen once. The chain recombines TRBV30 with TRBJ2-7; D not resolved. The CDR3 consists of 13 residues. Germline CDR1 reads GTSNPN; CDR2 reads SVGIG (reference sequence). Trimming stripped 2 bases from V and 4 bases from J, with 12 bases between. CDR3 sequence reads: CAWSRGRRYEQYF. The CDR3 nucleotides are TGTGCCTGGAGTAGAGGTAGGCGGTACGAGCAGTACTTC.

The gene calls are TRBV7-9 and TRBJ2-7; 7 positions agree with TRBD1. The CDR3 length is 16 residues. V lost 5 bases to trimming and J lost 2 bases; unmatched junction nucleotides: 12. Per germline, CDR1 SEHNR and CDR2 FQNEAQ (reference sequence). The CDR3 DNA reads TGTGCCAGCAGCCCCGGGACAGACAACCCTACCTACGAGCAGTACTTC. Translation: CASSPGTDNPTYEQYF.

This CDR3 is CASSGGQDIQYF. CDR3 in DNA: TGTGCCAGCAGTGGGGGACAGGACATTCAGTACTTC. This chain uses TRBV25-1 with TRBJ2-4, with 8 bases identical to TRBD1. The CDR3 is 12 amino acids. Germline-derived CDR1 and CDR2 are MGHDK and SYGVNS. With V trimmed by 4 bases and J by 8 bases, 1 base remained unmatched.

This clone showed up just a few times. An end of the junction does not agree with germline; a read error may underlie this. The CDR3 loop is CASSRDFRITYGYTF. The CDR3, as DNA: TGCGCCAGCAGCCGGGACTTTCGAATCACCTATGGCTACACCTTC. V gene TRBV5-5 combines with J gene TRBJ1-2; D possibly corresponds to TRBD1 (5 bases). CDR3 size: 15 residues. Germline values: CDR1 SGHKS, CDR2 YYEKEE (reference sequence).

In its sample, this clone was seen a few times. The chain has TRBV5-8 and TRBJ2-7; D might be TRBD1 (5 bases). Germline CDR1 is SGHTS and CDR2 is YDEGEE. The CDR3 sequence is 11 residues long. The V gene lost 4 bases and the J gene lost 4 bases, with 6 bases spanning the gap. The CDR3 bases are TGTGCCAGCAGCGACAGATACGAGCAGTACTTC. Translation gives CASSDRYEQYF. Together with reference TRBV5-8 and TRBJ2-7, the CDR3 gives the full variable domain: EAGVTQSPTHLIKTRGQQATLRCSPISGHTSVYWYQQALGLGLQFLLWYDEGEERNRGNFPPRFSGRQFPNYSSELNVNALELEDSALYLCASSDRYEQYFGPGTRLTVT.

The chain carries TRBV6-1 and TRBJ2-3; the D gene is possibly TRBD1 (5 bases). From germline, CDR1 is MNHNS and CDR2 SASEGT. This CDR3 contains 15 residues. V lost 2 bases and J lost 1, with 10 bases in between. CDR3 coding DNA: TGTGCCAGCAGTGAATCTACAGGCGGCACAGATACGCAGTATTTT. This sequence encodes CASSESTGGTDTQYF.

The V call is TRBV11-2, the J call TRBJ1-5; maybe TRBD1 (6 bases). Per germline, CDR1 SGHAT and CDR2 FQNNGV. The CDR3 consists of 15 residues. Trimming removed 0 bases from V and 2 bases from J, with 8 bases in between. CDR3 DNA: TGTGCCAGCAGCTTAGAGGGACACGGCAATCAGCCCCAGCATTTT. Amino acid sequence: CASSLEGHGNQPQHF.

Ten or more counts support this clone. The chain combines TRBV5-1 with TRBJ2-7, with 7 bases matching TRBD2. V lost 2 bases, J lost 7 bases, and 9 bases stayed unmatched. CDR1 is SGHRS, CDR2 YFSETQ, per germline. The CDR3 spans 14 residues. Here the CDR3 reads CASSLAAGVGEQYF. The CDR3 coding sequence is TGCGCCAGCAGCTTAGCCGCGGGGGTAGGAGAGCAGTACTTC.

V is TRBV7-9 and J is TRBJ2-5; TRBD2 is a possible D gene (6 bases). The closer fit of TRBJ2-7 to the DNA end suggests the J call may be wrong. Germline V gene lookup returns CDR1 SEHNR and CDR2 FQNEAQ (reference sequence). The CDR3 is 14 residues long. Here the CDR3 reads CASSLGGSTYEQYF. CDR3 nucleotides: TGTGCCAGCAGCTTGGGGGGTTCTACCTACGAGCAGTACTTC.

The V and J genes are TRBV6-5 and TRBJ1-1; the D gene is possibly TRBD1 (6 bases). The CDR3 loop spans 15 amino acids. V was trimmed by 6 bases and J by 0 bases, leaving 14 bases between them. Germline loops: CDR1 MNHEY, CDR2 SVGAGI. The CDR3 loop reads CASSPRTAMNTEAFF. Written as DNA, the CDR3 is TGTGCCAGCAGCCCAAGGACAGCGATGAACACTGAAGCTTTCTTT.